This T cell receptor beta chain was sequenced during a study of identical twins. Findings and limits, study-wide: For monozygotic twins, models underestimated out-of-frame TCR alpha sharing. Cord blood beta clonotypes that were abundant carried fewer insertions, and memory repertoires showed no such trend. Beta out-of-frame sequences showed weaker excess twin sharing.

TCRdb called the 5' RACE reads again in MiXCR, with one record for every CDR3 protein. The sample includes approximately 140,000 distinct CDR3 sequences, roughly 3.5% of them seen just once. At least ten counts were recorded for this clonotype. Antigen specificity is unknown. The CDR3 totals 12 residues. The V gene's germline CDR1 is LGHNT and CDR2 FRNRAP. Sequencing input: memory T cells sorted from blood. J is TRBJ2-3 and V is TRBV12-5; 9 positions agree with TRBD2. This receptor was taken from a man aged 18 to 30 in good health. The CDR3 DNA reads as TGTGCCGTAGCGGGAGCCACAGATACGCAGTATTTT. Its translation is CAVAGATDTQYF.